The 19 T cell receptor beta chains reported below all come from one sample, sequenced in a study of cytomegalovirus exposure and HLA in healthy donors. The PCR contained 60 Vbeta and 13 Jbeta primers. Data came from immunoSEQ multiplex PCR; TCRdb stores just in-frame clones and leaves some out. The sample shows about 110,000 clones, more than 80% of them seen only once. Input material: PBMCs. The source is a man between 18 and 35 years old in good health and CMV-seronegative.

DNA for the CDR3: TGTGCCAGCAGCCCCGGACTTTTGGACTACTACGAGCAGTACTTC. This gives the protein CASSPGLLDYYEQYF. This sequence joins TRBV2 and TRBJ2-7; D might be TRBD2 (6 bases). CDR1 is SNHLY and CDR2 is FYNNEI in the germline V gene. This CDR3 is 15 amino acids long. V was trimmed by 6 bases and J by 3 bases, leaving 18 bases between them.

The chain links TRBV19 to TRBJ1-5; D is ambiguous. This CDR3 has 13 amino acids. Trimming pared 5 bases from V and 2 bases from J, leaving 7 bases between. In germline, CDR1 is LNHDA, CDR2 SQIVND (reference sequence). CDR3 residues: CASSPSGNQPQHF. CDR3 bases: TGTGCCAGTAGTCCCTCGGGCAATCAGCCCCAGCATTTT.

V and J are TRBV30 and TRBJ2-1; no reliable D call. The CDR3 consists of 16 residues. The germline V gene has CDR1 GTSNPN and CDR2 SVGIG (reference sequence). Trimming removed 0 bases from V and 8 bases from J, with 20 bases in between. CDR3 DNA: TGTGCCTGGAGTGTAAAACGTAACGGCAGGCAGGATGAGCAGTTCTTC. Amino acid sequence: CAWSVKRNGRQDEQFF.

This clone turned up a few times. The rearrangement joins TRBV6-5 to TRBJ2-7, with TRBD1 as a possible D gene (5 bases). The CDR3 is made up of 15 amino acids. CDR1 MNHEY and CDR2 SVGAGI come from the germline V gene. The V end was cut by 6 bases, the J end by 3 bases, with 18 bases between. The CDR3 DNA reads TGTGCCAGCAGCTCCACAGGAGTCCTCCTCTACGAGCAGTACTTC. This encodes CASSSTGVLLYEQYF.

The rearrangement joins TRBV10-3 to TRBJ2-7, with D maybe TRBD2 (6 bases). Germline CDR1 is ENHRY and CDR2 is SYGVKD. This CDR3 contains 13 residues. V lost 3 bases and J lost 5, with 11 bases in between. CDR3 loop: CAISEGGFNEQYF. In nucleotides, the CDR3 is TGTGCCATCAGTGAAGGAGGGTTCAACGAGCAGTACTTC.

The chain combines TRBV2 with TRBJ2-5; 7 bases align to TRBD2. The CDR3 sequence is 13 residues long. Germline values: CDR1 SNHLY, CDR2 FYNNEI. The ends lost 9 bases at V and 5 bases at J; junction bases unmatched: 9. The CDR3 is CASETSPLETQYF. CDR3 DNA: TGTGCCAGTGAGACTAGCCCGCTGGAGACCCAGTACTTC.

The chain carries TRBV6-1 and TRBJ1-3, with 9 bases identical to TRBD1. Germline V CDR1 and CDR2: MNHNS, SASEGT. The CDR3 extends over 13 amino acids. V lost 6 bases, J lost 5 bases, and 2 bases stayed unmatched. The CDR3 here is CASRDRGRNTIYF. The CDR3 nucleotides are TGTGCCAGCAGGGACAGGGGAAGAAACACCATATATTTT.

This chain uses TRBV9 with TRBJ2-7, with TRBD2 matching over 10 bases. The CDR3 sequence is 17 residues long. From germline, CDR1 is SGDLS and CDR2 YYNGEE. Trimming removed 0 bases from V and 5 bases from J; junction bases left unmatched: 11. CDR3 amino acids: CASSVGLSLAGADEQYF. As DNA, the CDR3 is TGTGCCAGCAGCGTAGGGCTGAGCCTAGCGGGAGCAGACGAGCAGTACTTC.

V gene TRBV27 combines with J gene TRBJ1-6; D is possibly TRBD1 (5 bases). The V gene's germline CDR1 is MNHEY and CDR2 SMNVEV (reference sequence). The CDR3 sequence is 19 residues long. V lost 5 bases and J lost 0, with 20 bases in between. CDR3 residues: CASSPSGLPRSSYNSPLHF. The CDR3 nucleotides are TGTGCCAGCAGTCCCTCGGGACTCCCAAGGAGCTCCTATAATTCACCCCTCCACTTT.

The V gene is TRBV28, the J gene TRBJ1-5; D perhaps matches TRBD1 (5 bases). V lost 5 bases, J lost 1 base, and 12 bases lay in between. There are 15 residues in the CDR3. Germline V gene lookup returns CDR1 MDHEN and CDR2 SYDVKM. For the CDR3, the DNA is TGTGCCAGCAGTCGAAGACAGTACAGCAATCAGCCCCAGCATTTT. This sequence encodes CASSRRQYSNQPQHF.

The chain recombines TRBV5-1 with TRBJ2-2; D not certain. V lost 7 bases, J lost 4 bases, and 14 bases lay in between. Germline V CDR1 and CDR2: SGHRS, YFSETQ. CDR3 size: 14 residues. CDR3 sequence: CASFDKLSTGELFF. The CDR3, as DNA: TGCGCCAGCTTTGATAAACTAAGCACCGGGGAGCTGTTTTTT.

This chain's CDR3 is CASSGNGILSSYNEQFF. The CDR3 coding sequence is TGTGCCAGCAGCGGTAACGGGATCCTCTCCTCCTACAATGAGCAGTTCTTC. J is TRBJ2-1 and V is TRBV9; a weak D match, TRBD2 (5 bases). This CDR3 comprises 17 residues. Between the trimmed V and J ends, which lost 3 bases and 0 bases, there was a span of 16 bases. Looked up from germline, CDR1 is SGDLS and CDR2 is YYNGEE.

The V gene is TRBV5-4, the J gene TRBJ2-7; 7 bases align to TRBD1. This CDR3 comprises 14 residues. Germline CDR1 reads SGHNT; CDR2 reads YYREEE (reference sequence). V gave up 3 bases and J gave up 6 bases; unmatched junction bases: 9. DNA for the CDR3: TGTGCCAGCAGCTCGACACAGGGGATTCGCGAGCAGTACTTC. Its translation: CASSSTQGIREQYF.

The CDR3 coding sequence is TGTGCCAGCAGCTTCCAGGACTATGGCTACACCTTC. Its translation is CASSFQDYGYTF. This chain joins TRBV5-5 and TRBJ1-2, with D unresolved. With 2 bases removed from V and 3 bases from J, the gap between germline ends came to 5 bases. The V gene's germline CDR1 is SGHKS and CDR2 YYEKEE (reference sequence). The CDR3 consists of 12 residues.

The J gene is TRBJ2-7, the V gene TRBV11-1; TRBD2 matches 10 bases. The germline CDR1 and CDR2 sequences are SGHAT and FQDESV (reference sequence). The V gene end was trimmed by 5 bases and the J gene end by 2 bases; junction bases not matched to a gene: 12. This CDR3 has 17 amino acids. The CDR3 DNA follows: TGTGCCAGCAGCGACGGGGGGAAAACTAGCGGGACCTACGAGCAGTACTTC. Translating it yields CASSDGGKTSGTYEQYF. Full variable domain (rest looked up from reference TRBV11-1 and TRBJ2-7): EAEVAQSPRYKITEKSQAVAFWCDPISGHATLYWYRQILGQGPELLVQFQDESVVDDSQLPKDRFSAERLKGVDSTLKIQPAELGDSAMYLCASSDGGKTSGTYEQYFGPGTRLTVT.

The chain is built from TRBV7-2 and TRBJ1-3; D not certain. This CDR3 is 14 amino acids long. The V end lost 2 bases, the J end lost 4 bases, and 9 bases lay between the germline ends. The germline gives CDR1 SGHTA, CDR2 FQGNSA. CDR3 nucleotide sequence: TGTGCCAGCAGCTTAAACTTATTGGGAAACACCATATATTTT. Its translation: CASSLNLLGNTIYF.

V gene TRBV10-3 combines with J gene TRBJ1-2, with 7 bases fitting TRBD1. CDR1 and CDR2 from the germline V gene are ENHRY and SYGVKD. CDR3 length: 17 residues. V was clipped by 4 bases and J by 3 bases; unmatched bases: 14. The CDR3 loop reads CAISGLSGGKSDYGYTF. CDR3 sequence (DNA): TGTGCCATCAGTGGTTTGTCAGGGGGGAAATCGGACTATGGCTACACCTTC.

This chain uses TRBV29-1 with TRBJ1-1; a possible D gene is TRBD1 (5 bases). The germline CDR1 and CDR2 sequences are SQVTM and ANQGSEA. With 6 bases removed from V and 1 base from J, the gap between germline ends came to 9 bases. This CDR3 has 12 residues. CDR3 sequence: CSVMDKNTEAFF. CDR3 nucleotide sequence: TGCAGCGTGATGGACAAGAACACTGAAGCTTTCTTT.

This chain connects TRBV11-2 to TRBJ2-4, with D tentatively TRBD1 (6 bases). Trimming took 5 bases from V and 8 from J, leaving 10 bases between them. The CDR3 is 12 amino acids. CDR1 SGHAT and CDR2 FQNNGV come from the germline V gene. The CDR3 protein is CASSPDRDIQYF. In DNA form, the CDR3 reads TGTGCCAGCAGCCCGGACAGAGACATTCAGTACTTC.